This T cell receptor beta chain was obtained from a study of blood T cell repertoires in COVID-19. About the study: The analysed material was cDNA or gDNA that came from T cells, B-cell-depleted T cells, or PBMCs.

The CDR3 runs 17 residues. Germline CDR1 and CDR2: SGHTA and FQGTGA. V gave up 5 bases and J gave up 3 bases; unmatched junction bases: 11. The repertoire was sequenced with immunoSEQ multiplex PCR; TCRdb's copy has only in-frame clones and lacks some. The table records around 92,000 clones, about 82% of them present only once. The sequence came from a human donor in a cohort sampled during active COVID-19. Sequenced material: peripheral blood. This chain uses TRBV7-3 with TRBJ2-7; 12 nucleotides agree with TRBD2. The CDR3 reads CASSPTSGRDGSYEQYF. In DNA, the CDR3 is TGTGCCAGCAGCCCGACTAGCGGGAGAGACGGCAGCTACGAGCAGTACTTC.